The 27 T cell receptor beta chains reported below all come from one sample, sequenced in a study of T cells in Graves' hyperthyroidism and ophthalmopathy (dated by TCRdb to the late 2010s). The protocol used for the library was multiplex PCR. TCRdb shows the sequencer as Illumina HiSeq 2000. TCR beta CDR3 regions were amplified from RNA transcripts. A first-round RT-PCR of the TCR CDR3 used the HTBI primer set with the Qiagen OneStep RT-PCR kit. TCRdb cleaned the public reads at Q25 with fastp, built clones with MiXCR and kept in-frame beta chains. Duplicate CDR3 protein sequences are folded into a single record with the most common DNA and genes. The sample has over 350,000 distinct CDR3 sequences on record, around an eighth of them singletons. 25% to 30% of the sample rests with the top ten. The sample taken for sequencing was blood. The source of these receptors is a man aged 50-59 years with Graves' ophthalmopathy.

The chain has TRBV10-3 and TRBJ1-5; 9 bases match TRBD1. Germline CDR1 reads ENHRY; CDR2 reads SYGVKD. V lost 7 bases, J lost 4 bases, and 5 bases stayed unmatched. CDR3 length: 14 amino acids. For the CDR3, the DNA is TGTGCCATCATGGGACAGGGACCAAATCAGCCCCAGCATTTT. Translating gives CAIMGQGPNQPQHF.

This clonotype came up a few times. The CDR3 loop reads CASSPRDRLIRADTQYF. The CDR3 nucleotides are TGTGCCAGCAGCCCCCGGGACAGGTTGATTCGGGCAGATACGCAGTATTTT. The chain combines TRBV9 with TRBJ2-3; 8 nucleotides line up with TRBD1. Germline lookup yields CDR1 SGDLS and CDR2 YYNGEE. V shed 4 bases, J shed 4 bases, and the junction held 14 bases outside the gene matches. The CDR3 spans 17 residues. Full variable domain (missing parts from reference TRBV9 and TRBJ2-3): DSGVTQTPKHLITATGQRVTLRCSPRSGDLSVYWYQQSLDQGLQFLIQYYNGEERAKGNILERFSAQQFPDLHSELNLSSLELGDSALYFCASSPRDRLIRADTQYFGPGTRLTVL.

Comment on this clonotype: Being one base from a much bigger clone, this may be a read error. The chain uses TRBV12-3 or TRBV12-4 and TRBJ2-5, with a possible D match to TRBD1 (6 bases). This CDR3 contains 16 residues. CDR3 protein: CASSLVPGTIEETQHF. The CDR3 bases are TGTGCCAGCAGTTTAGTTCCTGGGACAATAGAAGAGACCCAGCACTTC.

V and J are TRBV5-1 and TRBJ2-1; 13 positions match TRBD2. This CDR3 spans 20 amino acids. V lost 3 bases to trimming and J lost 0 bases; unmatched junction nucleotides: 12. Germline V lookup: CDR1 SGHRS, CDR2 YFSETQ. The CDR3 loop reads CASSSALGLAGSFSYNEQFF. In DNA, the CDR3 is TGCGCCAGCAGCTCTGCCCTGGGACTAGCGGGGTCCTTCTCCTACAATGAGCAGTTCTTC.

This chain connects TRBV6-1 to TRBJ2-3; 11 bases agree with TRBD2. J was trimmed by 7 bases and V by 6 bases; bases with no gene match: 9. The CDR3 spans 15 residues. Germline CDR1 and CDR2: MNHNS and SASEGT. The CDR3 sequence: CASSISGRVGNTQYF. Here the CDR3 DNA reads TGTGCCAGCAGCATTAGCGGGAGGGTAGGAAATACGCAGTATTTT.

This clonotype was recorded at least ten times. The chain recombines TRBV20-1 with TRBJ2-1, with a weak D call TRBD2 (5 bases). Germline loops: CDR1 DFQATT, CDR2 SNEGSKA (reference sequence). Trimming removed 1 base from V and 0 bases from J, with 16 bases in between. The CDR3 has 17 residues. In DNA, the CDR3 is TGCAGTGCTAGAGTAAGGCGGCTTAGCGTCTCCTACAATGAGCAGTTCTTC. Translated, it gives CSARVRRLSVSYNEQFF.

This clonotype was seen many times. The chain links TRBV12-3 or TRBV12-4 to TRBJ1-2; maybe TRBD1 (6 bases). The CDR3 sequence is 14 residues long. Trimming left V 3 bases short and J 4 bases short, with 12 bases between. DNA of the CDR3: TGTGCCAGCAGTTTCAGGGGAAATGGCTATGGCTACACCTTC. It yields the protein CASSFRGNGYGYTF.

This clonotype was detected many times. This sequence joins TRBV28 and TRBJ2-7; 10 nucleotides line up with TRBD1. The CDR3 runs to 14 residues. The germline V gene encodes CDR1 MDHEN and CDR2 SYDVKM. Losses at the gene ends were 10 bases for V and 0 bases for J; bases not matched to a gene: 6. CDR3 region: CATFRTGGSYEQYF. For the CDR3, the DNA is TGTGCCACCTTTAGGACAGGGGGCTCCTACGAGCAGTACTTC.

This clonotype was counted at least ten times. The chain couples TRBV15 to TRBJ1-4, with D perhaps TRBD1 (6 bases). CDR1 and CDR2 from the germline V gene are LNHNV and YYDKDF (reference sequence). CDR3 length: 15 residues. The ends were cut back, 4 bases at V and 8 bases at J, with 17 bases in the middle. In DNA, the CDR3 is TGTGCCACCAGCATTGATCAGGGGTTTGGGGAAAAACTGTTTTTT. Its protein is CATSIDQGFGEKLFF.

At least ten counts were recorded for this clonotype. The chain uses TRBV5-1 and TRBJ1-2; D unclear. With 5 bases removed from V and 1 base from J, the gap between germline ends came to 12 bases. The CDR3 loop spans 14 amino acids. Germline CDR1 SGHRS, CDR2 YFSETQ. In nucleotides, the CDR3 is TGCGCCAGCAGTCAAGACATCTTTAACTATGGCTACACCTTC. This codes for CASSQDIFNYGYTF. Using reference TRBV5-1 and TRBJ1-2 for the parts outside the CDR3, the full variable domain is KAGVTQTPRYLIKTRGQQVTLSCSPISGHRSVSWYQQTPGQGLQFLFEYFSETQRNKGNFPGRFSGRQFSNSRSEMNVSTLELGDSALYLCASSQDIFNYGYTFGSGTRLTVV.

V gene TRBV19 combines with J gene TRBJ2-3; the match to TRBD2 covers 10 bases. The ends lost 2 bases at V and 2 bases at J; junction bases unmatched: 7. The germline V gene has CDR1 LNHDA and CDR2 SQIVND (reference sequence). This CDR3 has 17 residues. CDR3 amino acids: CASSIQRTSGLTDTQYF. Written as DNA, the CDR3 is TGTGCCAGTAGTATACAAAGGACTAGCGGCCTCACAGATACGCAGTATTTT.

The table lists this clonotype with many counts. V is TRBV12-3 or TRBV12-4 and J is TRBJ2-7; D unclear. The CDR3 totals 14 residues. Deletions cut 3 bases from V and 6 bases from J, with 15 bases between. The CDR3 region is CASSLSGLSAEQYF. In DNA form, the CDR3 reads TGTGCCAGCAGTTTGTCTGGGCTCTCTGCCGAGCAGTACTTC.

This clonotype was observed at least ten times. The chain employs TRBV28 and TRBJ2-3; TRBD2 aligns across 7 bases. Trimming removed 7 bases from V and 2 bases from J; junction bases left unmatched: 12. The CDR3 totals 16 residues. CDR1 is MDHEN, CDR2 SYDVKM, per germline. CDR3 nucleotide sequence: TGTGCCAGCAATGTACCCGGACTAGTTGCCACAGATACGCAGTATTTT. This encodes CASNVPGLVATDTQYF. The full variable domain, with the rest looked up from reference TRBV28 and TRBJ2-3, is DVKVTQSSRYLVKRTGEKVFLECVQDMDHENMFWYRQDPGLGLRLIYFSYDVKMKEKGDIPEGYSVSREKKERFSLILESASTNQTSMYLCASNVPGLVATDTQYFGPGTRLTVL.

This clonotype was recorded at least ten times. The V gene is TRBV30, the J gene TRBJ2-5; 7 bases agree with TRBD1. This CDR3 is built from 14 residues. Per the germline V gene, CDR1 is GTSNPN and CDR2 is SVGIG (reference sequence). The junction had 9 bases not matched to a gene; V was cut back by 2 bases and J by 6 bases. DNA for the CDR3: TGTGCCTGGAGTCCCGGGGCAGGGGGACAGACCCAGTACTTC. Its translation is CAWSPGAGGQTQYF.

This clonotype was counted ten times or more. The chain carries TRBV27 and TRBJ2-3, with D hard to call. V gave up 1 base and J gave up 0 bases, with 11 bases separating them. The CDR3 length is 16 residues. Germline CDR1 MNHEY, CDR2 SMNVEV (reference sequence). The CDR3 nucleotides read TGTGCCAGCAGTTTATATCCAGTACCTAGCACAGATACGCAGTATTTT. Translated, it gives CASSLYPVPSTDTQYF.

In this sample, this clonotype turned up many times. The chain uses TRBV9 and TRBJ2-3; 8 bases line up with TRBD1. CDR3 length: 16 residues. Looked up from germline, CDR1 is SGDLS and CDR2 is YYNGEE. Losses at the gene ends were 3 bases for V and 2 bases for J; bases not matched to a gene: 8. CDR3 in amino acids: CASSADGTGDTDTQYF. The CDR3 nucleotides read TGTGCCAGCAGCGCCGACGGGACAGGAGACACAGATACGCAGTATTTT.

The V and J genes are TRBV29-1 and TRBJ2-5; possibly TRBD1 or TRBD2 for D (6 bases each). V dropped 6 bases and J dropped 5 bases, with 28 bases sitting between them. There are 17 residues in the CDR3. CDR1 and CDR2 from the germline V gene are SQVTM and ANQGSEA. The CDR3 spells CSVHFPGGGGHLETQYF. Here the CDR3 DNA reads TGCAGCGTGCACTTCCCTGGAGGGGGAGGCCATTTGGAGACCCAGTACTTC.

This clonotype was seen ten or more times. This rearrangement joins TRBV2 to TRBJ1-1; D perhaps matches TRBD1 (6 bases). Trimming removed 2 bases at V and 4 bases at J, with 11 bases between. Germline V gene data show CDR1 as SNHLY and CDR2 as FYNNEI. The CDR3 is made up of 14 amino acids. This chain's CDR3 is CASSERGGRTEAFF. The CDR3 bases are TGTGCCAGCAGTGAACGAGGGGGGCGCACTGAAGCTTTCTTT. The full variable domain, in which reference TRBV2 and TRBJ1-1 provide the parts outside the CDR3, is EPEVTQTPSHQVTQMGQEVILRCVPISNHLYFYWYRQILGQKVEFLVSFYNNEISEKSEIFDDQFSVERPDGSNFTLKIRSTKLEDSAMYFCASSERGGRTEAFFGQGTRLTVV.

V and J are TRBV20-1 and TRBJ1-6; 7 bases fit TRBD1. The CDR3 totals 17 residues. Germline CDR1 is DFQATT and CDR2 is SNEGSKA (reference sequence). After removal of 2 bases from V and 9 bases from J, the junction contained 16 bases not matched to a gene. CDR3 sequence (DNA): TGCAGTGCTAGATTACTCAAGCGGGACAGCGCCACTTCACCCCTCCACTTT. Translated: CSARLLKRDSATSPLHF.

This clonotype appeared many times. This chain connects TRBV11-2 to TRBJ2-1; TRBD1 aligns across 9 bases. The germline gives CDR1 SGHAT, CDR2 FQNNGV. The CDR3 totals 18 residues. The ends lost 5 bases at V and 2 bases at J; junction bases unmatched: 13. CDR3 residues: CASSHKEWDRVAYNEQFF. CDR3 nucleotides: TGTGCCAGCAGCCATAAAGAGTGGGACAGGGTGGCCTACAATGAGCAGTTCTTC. Variable domain in full (rest from reference TRBV11-2 and TRBJ2-1): EAGVAQSPRYKIIEKRQSVAFWCNPISGHATLYWYQQILGQGPKLLIQFQNNGVVDDSQLPKDRFSAERLKGVDSTLKIQPAKLEDSAVYLCASSHKEWDRVAYNEQFFGPGTRLTVL.

This clonotype was detected only a few times. This rearrangement joins TRBV2 to TRBJ2-1, with 7 bases lining up with TRBD1. V gave up 6 bases and J gave up 6 bases; unmatched junction bases: 2. In germline, CDR1 is SNHLY, CDR2 FYNNEI. This CDR3 region has 12 residues. CDR3: CASRTGSNEQFF. CDR3 sequence (DNA): TGTGCCAGCAGGACAGGGAGCAATGAGCAGTTCTTC.

The J gene is TRBJ1-1, the V gene TRBV12-3 or TRBV12-4, with TRBD1 identical over 9 bases. The CDR3 has 16 amino acids. The V segment lost 2 bases and the J segment 0 bases; nucleotides outside the gene matches: 4. CDR3: CASSLRQGVMNTEAFF. The CDR3 region has the DNA TGTGCCAGCAGTTTAAGACAGGGGGTCATGAACACTGAAGCTTTCTTT.

This clonotype has at least ten counts. The chain has TRBV12-3 or TRBV12-4 and TRBJ1-5, with D unclear. Trimming cost V 6 bases and J 7 bases, with 16 bases left between them. The CDR3 totals 14 residues. CDR3 region: CASSPLSTAQPQHF. CDR3 nucleotide sequence: TGTGCCAGCAGCCCACTATCCACAGCACAGCCCCAGCATTTT.

This clonotype was seen a handful of times. One end of the junction is discordant with germline, which a read error may explain. The chain combines TRBV2 with TRBJ2-7, with D hard to call. Germline V lookup: CDR1 SNHLY, CDR2 FYNNEI. There are 13 residues in the CDR3. This CDR3 reads CASSTSRSYEQHF. The CDR3 coding sequence is TGTGCCAGCAGTACGTCCAGGTCCTACGAGCAGCACTTC.

With respect to this clonotype: At one end, the junction sequence differs from germline, possibly due to a read error. The V gene is TRBV2, the J gene TRBJ1-5; D gene ambiguous. This CDR3 spans 15 amino acids. The germline gives CDR1 SNHLY, CDR2 FYNNEI. CDR3 nucleotides: TGTGCCATCAGTGAAAGTGGCGATAGCAATCAGCCCCAGCATTTT. Residues: CAISESGDSNQPQHF.

The sample holds many counts of this clonotype. The V gene is TRBV12-3 or TRBV12-4, the J gene TRBJ2-1; 7 bases are a match to TRBD2. Trimming cost V 4 bases and J 2 bases; bases outside gene matches: 11. This CDR3 contains 17 residues. The CDR3 DNA follows: TGTGCCAGCAGTTATGTACCGCTAGCGGACCCCTACAATGAGCAGTTCTTC. Residues: CASSYVPLADPYNEQFF.

This clonotype was picked up many times. This chain uses TRBV3-1 with TRBJ2-7; D might be TRBD1 or TRBD2, each matching 7 bases. V was pared by 1 base and J by 7 bases, with 11 bases between. Germline lookup yields CDR1 LGHDT and CDR2 YNNKEL (reference sequence). This CDR3 has 13 residues. CDR3 coding DNA: TGTGCCAGCAGCCAAGTTCAGGGGGGGGAGCAGTACTTC. This translates into CASSQVQGGEQYF.